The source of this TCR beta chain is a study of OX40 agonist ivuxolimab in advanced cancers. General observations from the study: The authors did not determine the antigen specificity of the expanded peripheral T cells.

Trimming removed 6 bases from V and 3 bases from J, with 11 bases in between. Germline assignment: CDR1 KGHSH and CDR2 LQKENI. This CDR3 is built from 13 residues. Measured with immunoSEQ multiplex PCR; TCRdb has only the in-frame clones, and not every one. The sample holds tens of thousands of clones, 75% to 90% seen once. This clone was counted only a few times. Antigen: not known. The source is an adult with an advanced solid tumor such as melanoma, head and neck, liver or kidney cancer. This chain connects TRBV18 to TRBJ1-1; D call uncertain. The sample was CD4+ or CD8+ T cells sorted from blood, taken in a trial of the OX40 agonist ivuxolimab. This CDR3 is CASSPTVDTEAFF. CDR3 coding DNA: TGTGCCAGCTCGCCCACAGTAGACACTGAAGCTTTCTTT. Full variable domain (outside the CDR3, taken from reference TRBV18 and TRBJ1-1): NAGVMQNPRHLVRRRGQEARLRCSPMKGHSHVYWYRQLPEEGLKFMVYLQKENIIDESGMPKERFSAEFPKEGPSILRIQQVVRGDSAAYFCASSPTVDTEAFFGQGTRLTVV.